This T cell receptor (beta chain) comes out of a study of CD8+CD57+ T cells in acquired aplastic anemia (dated by TCRdb to 2017 to 2018). At the level of the whole study: DNA extracted from sorted CD4+ and CD8+ cells had a mean of 3.2 ug, with a range of roughly 0.2 to 30 ug. An average of approximately 9.8 million reads for CD4+ cells and approximately 11 million reads for CD8+ cells was obtained from healthy donor samples. The investigation overall reported the following: No significant difference in CD8+ Simpson's diversity was found between patients and healthy controls (P=0.060). Around 30 CD8+ CDR3 sequences were shared between patients and controls but appeared highly expressed in patients and within their immunodominant clones.

Of note for this clonotype: Its antigen is currently not known. Base qualities are missing; no much larger clone stands one base away.

TCR repertoires of sorted CD4+ and CD8+ blood T cells from severe aplastic anemia patients and healthy subjects were deep-sequenced in the study. Ficoll-Paque density gradient centrifugation was used to isolate peripheral blood mononuclear cells. CD4+ and CD8+ T cells were sorted by FACS or magnetic beads before DNA extraction. According to the germline V gene, CDR1 reads SGHTA and CDR2 reads FQGTGA. V is pared back by 2 bases and J by 6 bases, with 12 bases lying between the germline termini. There are 14 amino acids in the CDR3, from cysteine to phenylalanine inclusive. CDR3 DNA is the only sequence kept; it has 42 bases, read in frame from the first base. Profiling of TCR beta VDJ combinations and CDR3 sequences used genomic DNA as the template. TCR repertoire sequencing was run on an Illumina HiSeq 2000. The study's processing was this. TRBV/TRBJ rearrangement plots, CDR3 size and DJ length profiles, and Simpson's diversity index were used to evaluate the repertoires. The immunodominant clone was defined as the most abundant DNA sequence in deep sequencing data. CDR3 amino acid sequences were checked for sharing across subjects and were also compared against the VDJdb database and published repertoires. In-frame beta chains were kept once TCRdb had trimmed the public reads at Q25 with fastp and called clones with MiXCR. Each CDR3 protein gets just one entry, which takes the most common genes and DNA from the rows behind it. TCRdb's processing, not the authors', yielded these V and J calls. This sample comprises around 130,000 distinct CDR3 sequences, 48% of them detected only once. The ten biggest clones cover about 2.5% of the sample.

Sequencing was carried out using sorted CD4+, CD8+, or CD8+CD57+ T cells (not recorded which) from PBMCs. The TCR originated in a human donor in good health, serving as a control. The chain was built from TRBV7-3 and TRBJ2-3; TRBD1 is a weak D gene call, 5 bases matching. CDR3 reads: CASSLGGAGDTQYF. DNA sequence: TGTGCCAGCAGCTTAGGTGGGGCAGGGGATACGCAGTATTTT.